What follows is one T cell receptor beta chain and its context. Its antigen is undetermined. TCRdb reprocessed the 5' RACE reads via MiXCR and lists one record per CDR3 protein. The repertoire has under 150,000 distinct CDR3 sequences, roughly 19% of them found once; the top ten carry about 3%. Total RNA came from unfractionated whole blood. This CDR3 comprises 15 residues. Germline CDR1 and CDR2: MGHRA and YSYEKL. Trimming removed 5 bases from V and 7 bases from J, with 18 bases in between. This entry comes from a study of human T cells and chemical hapten exposure. Study-wide results and caveats: Sensitization with DPC brought no change to TCRs above 1 in 1000 in frequency.

The V and J genes are TRBV4-1 and TRBJ2-1; TRBD2 might be the D (6 bases). The clonotype comes from a human donor in good health. The CDR3 DNA reads as TGCGCCAGCAGCTTTTTGGGACTGGTTTCTAATGAGCAGTTCTTC. This translates into CASSFLGLVSNEQFF.